The TCR beta chain described here comes from a study of T-cell reconstitution after alpha-beta-depleted transplantation in children. Whole-study findings and limits: T cells produced anew were the main source of T-cell counts and diversity one year after transplant.

Unique molecular identifiers were incorporated when the TCRbeta library was constructed. MiXCR was run by TCRdb on the PCR reads, yielding one entry per CDR3 protein. Here the sample spans hundreds of thousands of distinct CDR3 sequences, about 12% being singletons. CDR3 length: 15 residues. Germline values: CDR1 SGHRS, CDR2 YFSETQ. Note on this clonotype: What it binds is not known. Sequence at one end of the junction differs from germline and may be a read error.

The rearrangement joins TRBV5-1 to TRBJ2-5; no definite D call. The receptor was derived from a girl aged 2-10 years with congenital amegakaryocytic thrombocytopenia, due to receive a stem cell transplant. Sequences were derived from PBMCs, sampled before TCRalphabeta/CD19-depleted stem cell transplant. DNA of the CDR3: TGCGCCAGCAGCTTGGCTGGCAATCCCCAAGAGAGCCAGTACTTC. It codes for CASSLAGNPQESQYF.